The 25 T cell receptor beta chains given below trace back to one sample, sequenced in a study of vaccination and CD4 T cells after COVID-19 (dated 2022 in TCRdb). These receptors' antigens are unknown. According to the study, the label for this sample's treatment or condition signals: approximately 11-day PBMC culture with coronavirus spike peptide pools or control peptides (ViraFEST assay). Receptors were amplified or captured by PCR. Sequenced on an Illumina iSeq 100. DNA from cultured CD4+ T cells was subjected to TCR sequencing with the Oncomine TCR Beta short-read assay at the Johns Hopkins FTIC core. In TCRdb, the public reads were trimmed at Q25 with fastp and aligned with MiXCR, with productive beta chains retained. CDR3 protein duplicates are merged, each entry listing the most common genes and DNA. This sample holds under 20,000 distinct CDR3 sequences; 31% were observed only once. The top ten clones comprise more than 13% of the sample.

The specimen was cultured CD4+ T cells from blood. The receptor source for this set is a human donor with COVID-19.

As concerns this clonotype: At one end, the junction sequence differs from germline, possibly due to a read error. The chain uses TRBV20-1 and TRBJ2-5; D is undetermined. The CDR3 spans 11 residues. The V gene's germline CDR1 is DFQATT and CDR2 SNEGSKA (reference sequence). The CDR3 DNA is TGCAGTGCTACACTAAAAGAGGCCCAGTACTTC. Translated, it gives CSATLKEAQYF.

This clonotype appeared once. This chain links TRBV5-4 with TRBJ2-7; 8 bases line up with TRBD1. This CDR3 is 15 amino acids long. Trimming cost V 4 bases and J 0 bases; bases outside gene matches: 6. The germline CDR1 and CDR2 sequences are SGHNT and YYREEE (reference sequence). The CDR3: CASSPRQGSSYEQYF. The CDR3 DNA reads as TGTGCCAGCAGCCCTAGACAGGGGTCCTCCTACGAGCAGTACTTC.

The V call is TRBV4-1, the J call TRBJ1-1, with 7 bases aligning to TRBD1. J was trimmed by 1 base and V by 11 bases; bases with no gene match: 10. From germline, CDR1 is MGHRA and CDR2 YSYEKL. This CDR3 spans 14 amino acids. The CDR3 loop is CASKTGQENTEAFF. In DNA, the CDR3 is TGCGCCTCCAAGACCGGACAGGAGAACACTGAAGCTTTCTTT.

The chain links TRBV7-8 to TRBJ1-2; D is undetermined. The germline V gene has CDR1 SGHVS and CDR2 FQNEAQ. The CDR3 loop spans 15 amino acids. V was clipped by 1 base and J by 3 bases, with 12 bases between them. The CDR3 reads CASSLVGRGDYGYTF. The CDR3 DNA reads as TGTGCCAGCAGCTTAGTCGGTCGGGGAGACTATGGCTACACCTTC.

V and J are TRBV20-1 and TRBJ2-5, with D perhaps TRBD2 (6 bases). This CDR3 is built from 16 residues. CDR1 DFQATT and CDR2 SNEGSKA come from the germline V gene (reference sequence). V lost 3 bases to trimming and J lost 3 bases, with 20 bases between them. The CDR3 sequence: CSASDYRDSKKETQYF. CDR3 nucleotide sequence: TGCAGTGCTAGCGATTATCGGGACTCAAAAAAAGAGACCCAGTACTTC.

The CDR3, as DNA: TGCAGTGCTAGAGATTCTAGCTCCTACAATGAGCAGTTCTTC. It translates to CSARDSSSYNEQFF. V and J are TRBV20-1 and TRBJ2-1; D not certain. The CDR3 sequence is 14 residues long. Trimming left V 0 bases short and J 0 bases short, with 6 bases between. The germline V gene has CDR1 DFQATT and CDR2 SNEGSKA (reference sequence).

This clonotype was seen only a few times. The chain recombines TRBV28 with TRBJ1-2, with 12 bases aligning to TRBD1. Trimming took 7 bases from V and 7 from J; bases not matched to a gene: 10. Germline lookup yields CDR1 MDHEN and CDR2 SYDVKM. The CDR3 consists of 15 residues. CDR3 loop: CASIRPGQGARGYTF. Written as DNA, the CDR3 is TGTGCCAGCATAAGGCCGGGACAGGGGGCTCGTGGCTACACCTTC.

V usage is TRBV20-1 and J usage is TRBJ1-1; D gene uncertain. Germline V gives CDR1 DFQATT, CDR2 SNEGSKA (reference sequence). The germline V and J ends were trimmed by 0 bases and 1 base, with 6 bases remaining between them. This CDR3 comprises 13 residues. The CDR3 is CSARDPANTEAFF. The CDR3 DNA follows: TGCAGTGCTAGAGATCCAGCGAACACTGAAGCTTTCTTT.

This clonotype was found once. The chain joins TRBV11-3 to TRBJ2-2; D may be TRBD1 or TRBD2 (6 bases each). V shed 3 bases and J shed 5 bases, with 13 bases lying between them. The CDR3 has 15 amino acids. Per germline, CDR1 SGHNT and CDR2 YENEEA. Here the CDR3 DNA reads TGTGCCAGCAGCTTCGGAGGGGGGAGGACCGGGGAGCTGTTTTTT. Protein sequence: CASSFGGGRTGELFF.

The CDR3: CASSFGDRLNIQYF. The DNA of the CDR3 is TGTGCCAGCAGTTTTGGAGACAGGTTGAACATTCAGTACTTC. The chain recombines TRBV28 with TRBJ2-4; D is possibly TRBD1 (6 bases). V gave up 3 bases and J gave up 7 bases, with 13 bases separating them. Germline V gives CDR1 MDHEN, CDR2 SYDVKM. The CDR3 covers 14 residues.

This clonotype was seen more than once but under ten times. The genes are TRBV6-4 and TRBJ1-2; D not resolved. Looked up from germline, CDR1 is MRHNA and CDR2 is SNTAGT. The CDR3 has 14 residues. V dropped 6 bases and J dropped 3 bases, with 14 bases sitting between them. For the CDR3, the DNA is TGTGCCAGCAGCGCCCCCCGAAGGCACTATGGCTACACCTTC. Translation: CASSAPRRHYGYTF.

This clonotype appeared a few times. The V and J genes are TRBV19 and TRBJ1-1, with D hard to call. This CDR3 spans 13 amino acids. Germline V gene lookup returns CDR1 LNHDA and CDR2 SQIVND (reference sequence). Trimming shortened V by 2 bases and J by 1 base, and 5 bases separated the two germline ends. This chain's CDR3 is CASSIQQNTEAFF. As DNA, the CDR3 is TGTGCCAGTAGTATACAACAGAACACTGAAGCTTTCTTT.

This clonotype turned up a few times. The CDR3 DNA sequence: TGTGCCAGCAGTGAAGTGGGACAGATAAATCAGCCCCAGCATTTT. Translated: CASSEVGQINQPQHF. The chain is built from TRBV2 and TRBJ1-5, with 7 bases aligning to TRBD1. The CDR3 extends over 15 amino acids. V lost 1 base and J lost 4; bases outside the gene matches: 4. Germline V CDR1 and CDR2: SNHLY, FYNNEI.

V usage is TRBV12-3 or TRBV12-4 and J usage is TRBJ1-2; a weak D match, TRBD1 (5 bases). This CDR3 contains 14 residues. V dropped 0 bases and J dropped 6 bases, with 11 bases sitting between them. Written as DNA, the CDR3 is TGTGCCAGCAGTTTAGCTAGGGGAAAGGATGGCTACACCTTC. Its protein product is CASSLARGKDGYTF.

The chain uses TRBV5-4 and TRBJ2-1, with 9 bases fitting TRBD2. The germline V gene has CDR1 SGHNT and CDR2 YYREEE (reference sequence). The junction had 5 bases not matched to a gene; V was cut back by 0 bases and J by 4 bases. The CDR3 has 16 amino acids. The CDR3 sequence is CASSLEIAGVYNEQFF. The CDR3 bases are TGTGCCAGCAGCTTGGAGATAGCGGGGGTATACAATGAGCAGTTCTTC.

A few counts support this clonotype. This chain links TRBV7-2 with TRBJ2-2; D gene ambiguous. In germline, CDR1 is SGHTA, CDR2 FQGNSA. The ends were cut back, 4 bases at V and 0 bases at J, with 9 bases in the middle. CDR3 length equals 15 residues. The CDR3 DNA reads TGTGCCAGCAGCTCACCGGGTCCGAACACCGGGGAGCTGTTTTTT. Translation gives CASSSPGPNTGELFF. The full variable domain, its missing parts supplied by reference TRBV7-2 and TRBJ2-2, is GAGVSQSPSNKVTEKGKDVELRCDPISGHTALYWYRQSLGQGLEFLIYFQGNSAPDKSGLPSDRFSAERTGGSVSTLTIQRTQQEDSAVYLCASSSPGPNTGELFFGEGSRLTVL.

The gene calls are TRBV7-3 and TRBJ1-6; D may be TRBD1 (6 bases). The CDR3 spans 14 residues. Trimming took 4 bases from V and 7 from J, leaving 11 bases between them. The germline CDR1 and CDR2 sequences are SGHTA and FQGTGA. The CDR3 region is CASSYQGSNSPLHF. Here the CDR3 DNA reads TGTGCCAGCAGCTATCAGGGGTCCAATTCACCCCTCCACTTT.

CDR3 coding DNA: TGCGCCAGCAGCGCGGGACGGCAGAACACTGAAGCTTTCTTT. Translating gives CASSAGRQNTEAFF. The chain is built from TRBV5-1 and TRBJ1-1, with D maybe TRBD1 (5 bases). The CDR3 is made up of 14 amino acids. Germline assignment: CDR1 SGHRS and CDR2 YFSETQ. V lost 4 bases and J 1 base, leaving 11 bases between the germline ends.

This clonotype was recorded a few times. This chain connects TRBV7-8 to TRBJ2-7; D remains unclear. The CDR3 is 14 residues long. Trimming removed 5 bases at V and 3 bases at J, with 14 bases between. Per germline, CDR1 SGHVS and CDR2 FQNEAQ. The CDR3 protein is CASSPTARDYEQYF. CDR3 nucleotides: TGTGCCAGCAGCCCGACTGCTAGGGACTACGAGCAGTACTTC.

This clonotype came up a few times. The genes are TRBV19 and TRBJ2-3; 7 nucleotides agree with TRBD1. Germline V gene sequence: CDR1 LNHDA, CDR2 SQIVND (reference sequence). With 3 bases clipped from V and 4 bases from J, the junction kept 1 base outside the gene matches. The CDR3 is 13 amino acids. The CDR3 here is CASSIQGADTQYF. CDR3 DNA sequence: TGTGCCAGTAGTATCCAGGGGGCAGATACGCAGTATTTT.

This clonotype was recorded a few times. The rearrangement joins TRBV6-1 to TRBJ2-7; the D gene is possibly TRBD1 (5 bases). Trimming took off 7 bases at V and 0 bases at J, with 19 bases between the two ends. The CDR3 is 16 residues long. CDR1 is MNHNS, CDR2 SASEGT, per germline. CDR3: CASTPQSSTVSYEQYF. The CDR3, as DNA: TGTGCCAGCACCCCCCAATCATCGACAGTCTCCTACGAGCAGTACTTC.

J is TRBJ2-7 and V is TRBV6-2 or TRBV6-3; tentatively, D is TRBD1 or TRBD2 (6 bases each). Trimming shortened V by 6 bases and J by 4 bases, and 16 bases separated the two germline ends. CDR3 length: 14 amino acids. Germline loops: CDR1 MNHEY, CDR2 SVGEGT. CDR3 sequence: CASRKGGSRYEQYF. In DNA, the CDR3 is TGTGCCAGCAGGAAGGGGGGCAGTCGGTACGAGCAGTACTTC.

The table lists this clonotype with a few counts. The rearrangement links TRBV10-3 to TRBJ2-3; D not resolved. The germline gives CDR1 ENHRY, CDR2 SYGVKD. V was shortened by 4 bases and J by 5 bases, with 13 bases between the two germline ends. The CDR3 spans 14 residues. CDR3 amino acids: CAISAAHVQDTQYF. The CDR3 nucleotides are TGTGCCATCAGTGCGGCACATGTACAAGATACGCAGTATTTT.

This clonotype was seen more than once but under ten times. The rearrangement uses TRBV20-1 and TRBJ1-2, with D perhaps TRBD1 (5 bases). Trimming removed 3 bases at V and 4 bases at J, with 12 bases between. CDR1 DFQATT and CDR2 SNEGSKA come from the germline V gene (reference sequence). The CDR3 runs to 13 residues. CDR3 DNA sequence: TGCAGTGCTAGGGAAAGGGACGGCTATGGCTACACCTTC. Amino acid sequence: CSARERDGYGYTF.

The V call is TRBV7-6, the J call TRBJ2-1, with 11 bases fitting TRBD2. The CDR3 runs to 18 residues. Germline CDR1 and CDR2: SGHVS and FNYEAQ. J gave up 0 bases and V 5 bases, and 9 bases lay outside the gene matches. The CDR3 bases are TGTGCCAGCAGCCCTCGGGCTAGCGGGGGGAGCTCCTACAATGAGCAGTTCTTC. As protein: CASSPRASGGSSYNEQFF.